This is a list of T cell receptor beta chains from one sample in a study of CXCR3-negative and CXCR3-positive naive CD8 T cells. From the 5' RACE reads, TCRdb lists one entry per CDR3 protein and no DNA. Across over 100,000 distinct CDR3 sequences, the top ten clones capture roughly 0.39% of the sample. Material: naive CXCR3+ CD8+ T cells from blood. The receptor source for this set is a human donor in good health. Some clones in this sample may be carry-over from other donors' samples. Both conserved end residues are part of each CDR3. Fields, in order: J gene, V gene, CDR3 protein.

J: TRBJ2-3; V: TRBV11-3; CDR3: CASSLGSVFTDTQYF
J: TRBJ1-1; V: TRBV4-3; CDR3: CASSQDAANTEAFF
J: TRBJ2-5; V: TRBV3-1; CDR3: CASRTLAGEETQYF
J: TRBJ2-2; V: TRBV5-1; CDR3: CASSAWDSATGELFF
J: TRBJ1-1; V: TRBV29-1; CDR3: CSVDLTDEAFF
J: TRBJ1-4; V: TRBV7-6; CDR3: CASSPARTGNEKLFF
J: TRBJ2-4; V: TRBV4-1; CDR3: CASSQHGENIQYF
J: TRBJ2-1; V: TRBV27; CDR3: CASSFVGNYNEQFF
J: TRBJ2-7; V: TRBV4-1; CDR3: CASSVTTGAYEQYF
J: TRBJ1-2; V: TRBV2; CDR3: CASSEYRQRGYTF
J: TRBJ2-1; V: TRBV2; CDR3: CASSGTGGSYNEQFF
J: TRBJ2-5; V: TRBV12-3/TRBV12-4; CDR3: CASRNLTSGDQETQYF
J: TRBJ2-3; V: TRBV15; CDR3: CATSRDLVLAEVNTQYF
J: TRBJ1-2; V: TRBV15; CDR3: CATSRDRTGYYGYTF
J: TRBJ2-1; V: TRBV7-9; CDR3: CASSSSLGLAGGQFF
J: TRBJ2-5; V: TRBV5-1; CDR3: CASSLAAPGGETQYF
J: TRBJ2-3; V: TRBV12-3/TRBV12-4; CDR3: CASSFSPSGREIQTDTQYF
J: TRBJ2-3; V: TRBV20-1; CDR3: CSATRAISTDTQYF
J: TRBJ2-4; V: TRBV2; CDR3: CASSEAGLLAKNIQYF
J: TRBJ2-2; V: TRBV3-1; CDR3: CASSQVTSPTGELFF
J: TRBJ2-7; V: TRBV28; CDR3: CASSPWTGPYEQYF
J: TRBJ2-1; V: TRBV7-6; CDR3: CASSSSLEENEQFF
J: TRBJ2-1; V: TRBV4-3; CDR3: CASSQDAQYNEQFF
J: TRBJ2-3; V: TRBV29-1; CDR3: CSVERGVERDTQYF
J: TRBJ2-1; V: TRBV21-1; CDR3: CASSLARGVYNEQFF
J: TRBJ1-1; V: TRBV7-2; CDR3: CASSLVQLGTGFTEAFF
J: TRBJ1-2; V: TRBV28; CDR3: CASSFLPVRANYGYTF
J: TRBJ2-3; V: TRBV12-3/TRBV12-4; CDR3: CASSLLSVGDSSTDTQYF
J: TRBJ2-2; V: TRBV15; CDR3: CATSRDWRPSGAGELFF
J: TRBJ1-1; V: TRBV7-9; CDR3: CASSPTANTEAFF
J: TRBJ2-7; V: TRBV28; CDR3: CASSPHGPSSYEQYF
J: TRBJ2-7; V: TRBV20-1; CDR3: CSARDRSSSYEQYF
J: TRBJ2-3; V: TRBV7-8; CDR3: CASSLAVERGADTQYF
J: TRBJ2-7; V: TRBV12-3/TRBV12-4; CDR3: CASSPSTGGSEQYF
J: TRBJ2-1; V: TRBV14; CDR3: CASSFRLASNEQFF
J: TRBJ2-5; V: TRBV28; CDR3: CASSLNLQGLKETQYF
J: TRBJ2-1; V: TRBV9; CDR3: CASSATSGYNEQFF
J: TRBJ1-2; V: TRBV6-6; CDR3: CASSGQSYGYTF
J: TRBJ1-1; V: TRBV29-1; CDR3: CSVEGVKDEAFF
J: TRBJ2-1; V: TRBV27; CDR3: CASSFMGSGYNEQFF
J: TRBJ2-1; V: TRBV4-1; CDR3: CASNELTSGGNNEQFF
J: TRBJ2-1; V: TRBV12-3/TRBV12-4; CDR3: CASSLALGPLSYNEQFF
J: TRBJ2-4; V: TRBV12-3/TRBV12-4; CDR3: CASSLAGGIQYF
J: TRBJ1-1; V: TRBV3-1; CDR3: CASSQDEGLNTEAFF
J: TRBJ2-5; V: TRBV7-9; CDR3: CASRGLPRDTQYF
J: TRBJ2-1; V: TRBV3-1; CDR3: CASSQGTQGWVDEQFF
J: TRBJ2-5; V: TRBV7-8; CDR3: CASRTRALSQETQYF
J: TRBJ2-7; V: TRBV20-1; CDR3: CSARDLQGSYEQYF
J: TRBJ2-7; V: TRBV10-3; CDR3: CAISEGGQGFRGSYYEQYF
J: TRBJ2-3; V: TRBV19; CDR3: CASSIRGGTTDTQYF
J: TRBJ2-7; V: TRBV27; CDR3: CASSLQGKVQYF
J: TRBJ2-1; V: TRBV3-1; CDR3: CASSFPNRNEQFF
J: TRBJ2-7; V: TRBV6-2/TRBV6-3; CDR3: CASSPPGGLYYEQYF
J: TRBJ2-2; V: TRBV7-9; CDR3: CASRDGTFHNTGELFF
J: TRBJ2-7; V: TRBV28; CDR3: CASSRPSYEQYF
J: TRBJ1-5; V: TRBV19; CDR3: CASEIGTGGQPQHF
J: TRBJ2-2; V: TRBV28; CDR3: CASSFPSGGKNTGELFF